This T cell receptor (beta chain) was captured in a study of metastatic and nonmetastatic thyroid tumors. Overall study: Samples came from malignant and benign thyroid patients, and repertoires were compared across blood and tumor or nodule tissue. Study outcomes and limitations: It was reported that TCR beta diversity was significantly higher in malignant thyroid tumors than benign nodules, in blood and tumor.

TCRdb re-analyzed the PCR reads through MiXCR. This table holds 25,000 to 35,000 clones, more than 15% found once. Patients had received no treatment of any kind before thyroid surgery. CDR3 length: 15 residues. In germline, CDR1 is MNHEY, CDR2 SVGEGT. Germline trimming cut 0 bases from V and 7 bases from J; bases unmatched to any gene: 4. This clone was observed at least ten times. Its antigen is as yet unknown. Sequencing was performed on blood. This TCR was sampled from a female donor with papillary thyroid cancer or a benign thyroid nodule (not recorded which). Some clones in this sample may be carry-over from other donors' samples. The chain joins TRBV6-2 or TRBV6-3 to TRBJ1-5; TRBD1 aligns across 9 bases. The CDR3 DNA reads TGTGCCAGCAGTTACTCCCCGGACAGGGGACAGCCCCAGCATTTT. Translating gives CASSYSPDRGQPQHF.